The 3 T cell receptor beta chains in this list originate from one sample, sequenced in a study of blood T cells in healthy people across ages. For the second PCR, which ran for about 7 to 11 cycles, a sample-barcoded 5' primer and a J-beta primer mix were used. In TCRdb, the 5' RACE reads were re-called with MiXCR into one record per CDR3 protein. The sample shows 750,000 to 950,000 distinct CDR3 sequences, approximately 55% of them seen only once. Sequenced sample: blood. The receptor source for this set is a man of 80 years or more in good health.

This chain links TRBV28 with TRBJ2-7, with D possibly matching TRBD1 (6 bases). CDR3 length: 18 residues. Germline CDR1 and CDR2: MDHEN and SYDVKM. The V end was cut by 6 bases, the J end by 0 bases, with 24 bases between. In DNA form, the CDR3 reads TGTGCCAGCAGCATCTCACCCAGGACAGATTTCTCCTCCTACGAGCAGTACTTC. It specifies CASSISPRTDFSSYEQYF.

The chain uses TRBV6-5 and TRBJ2-7; D is undetermined. CDR3 length: 12 amino acids. The V end lost 4 bases, the J end lost 3 bases, and 7 bases lay between the germline ends. Germline V CDR1 and CDR2: MNHEY, SVGAGI. The CDR3 loop reads CASSSRIYEQYF. DNA of the CDR3: TGTGCCAGCAGTTCCAGGATCTACGAGCAGTACTTC.

The rearrangement uses TRBV5-1 and TRBJ2-3; D remains ambiguous. Germline CDR1 SGHRS, CDR2 YFSETQ. The CDR3 extends over 15 amino acids. With 2 bases removed from V and 0 bases from J, the gap between germline ends came to 10 bases. The CDR3 sequence: CASSFGTFSTDTQYF. The CDR3 coding sequence is TGCGCCAGCAGCTTTGGTACCTTTAGCACAGATACGCAGTATTTT.